This record concerns one TCR beta chain sequence. Its antigen is unidentified. Germline CDR1 and CDR2: SGDLS and YYNGEE. V lost 0 bases and J lost 1, with 7 bases in between. The CDR3 totals 14 residues. Samples came from healthy bone marrow donors. The sample originates from a study of cytomegalovirus exposure and HLA in healthy donors. Study at large: T cells numbering some 170 million yielded fewer than 140 million unique TCR beta sequences in an earlier analysis.

Study-level points and caveats: Segments of the TCR beta V type were, in most cases, productive about 87% or about 30% of the time in an earlier analysis. Reportedly, a later analysis found an Asian-associated ancestry cluster had fewer N-insertions than the approximately 670-donor mean.

Both 60 Vbeta primers and 13 Jbeta primers went into the PCR. The data were produced by immunoSEQ multiplex PCR, yet TCRdb's version contains in-frame clones alone and is incomplete. The sample has 130,000 to 150,000 clones, 79% seen once. The chain employs TRBV9 and TRBJ2-5; perhaps TRBD1 as D (6 bases). The TCR was taken from a man between 18 and 35 years old in good health and CMV-seronegative. The sequencing input was PBMCs. The DNA for the CDR3 is TGTGCCAGCAGCGTAGGCAGGGGCCAAGAGACCCAGTACTTC. It is translated as CASSVGRGQETQYF.